This TCR beta chain was captured by sequencing in a study of CD8+CD57+ T cells in acquired aplastic anemia. Looking at the study overall: The sorted CD4+ and CD8+ cells yielded an average approximately 3 ug of DNA. Researchers reported that healthy donors averaged about 10 million reads for CD4+ cells.

The study's findings and limits: Patients had around 30 CD8+ CDR3 sequences in common with controls (the shared set).

The CDR3 is 16 amino acids. The germline gives CDR1 MGHDK, CDR2 SYGVNS. Trimming removed 3 bases from V and 1 base from J, with 12 bases in between. Investigators profiled TCR beta VDJ and CDR3 from genomic DNA template. TCRdb re-called the reads with MiXCR, one entry per CDR3 protein. The sample lists about 180,000 distinct CDR3 sequences; under 55% were seen once. Concerning this clonotype: Its antigen is unknown.

This sequence originates from a human donor in good health. This chain joins TRBV25-1 and TRBJ2-2; D might be TRBD2 (6 bases). Source material: sorted CD4+, CD8+, or CD8+CD57+ T cells (not recorded which) from PBMCs. As DNA, the CDR3 is TGTGCCAGCAGTGAGACGGGACTGAGGAACACCGGGGAGCTGTTTTTT. This encodes CASSETGLRNTGELFF.